The 3 T cell receptor beta chains reported below all come from one sample, sequenced in a study of blood T cells in healthy people across ages. The use of a sample-barcoded 5' primer and a J-beta primer mix characterized a second PCR of roughly 7 to 11 cycles. TCRdb fed the 5' RACE reads into MiXCR, producing one record per CDR3 protein. The table has just over 1 million distinct CDR3 sequences, around 45% seen once; the top ten hold under 20%. Sequencing used blood. The source of these receptors is a woman aged 55-69 years in good health.

This clonotype was counted only a few times. The chain joins TRBV6-4 to TRBJ2-3, with a tentative D call TRBD2 (8 bases). The V gene lost 3 bases and the J gene lost 2 bases, with 18 bases spanning the gap. CDR1 and CDR2 from the germline V gene are MRHNA and SNTAGT. The CDR3 has 17 residues. The CDR3 sequence is CASSEQGLAGLTDTQYF. For the CDR3, the DNA is TGTGCCAGCAGTGAACAGGGGCTAGCGGGCCTCACAGATACGCAGTATTTT.

Regarding this clonotype: This clone may be a read error of a much larger clone one base away. The chain employs TRBV6-5 and TRBJ2-6, with D perhaps TRBD1 (5 bases). V was clipped by 5 bases and J by 2 bases, with 7 bases between them. Germline V lookup: CDR1 MNHEY, CDR2 SVGAGI. The CDR3 runs 14 residues. CDR3 protein: CASSIGAGANVLTF. CDR3 coding DNA: TGTGCCAGCAGTATAGGGGCTGGGGCCAACGTCCTGACTTTC.

This clonotype has at least ten counts. The rearrangement uses TRBV6-1 and TRBJ2-7, with D unresolved. The CDR3 covers 10 residues. Looked up from germline, CDR1 is MNHNS and CDR2 is SASEGT. V lost 1 base and J 7 bases, leaving 2 bases between the germline ends. The CDR3 loop is CASSEGEQYF. In DNA, the CDR3 is TGTGCCAGCAGTGAAGGGGAGCAGTACTTC.